These T cell receptor beta chains were read from a single sample in a study of blood T cell repertoires in COVID-19. The table came from immunoSEQ multiplex PCR; TCRdb's copy has only in-frame clones and leaves some out. The sample holds under 200,000 clones, approximately 92% seen once. Sequencing was done on a sample of peripheral blood. These receptors came from a man over 45 with acute or convalescent COVID-19. The CDR3 runs from the conserved cysteine through the conserved F or W. Fields, in order: CDR3 protein, CDR3 DNA, V gene, clone size, D gene, J gene. The D gene is left open where the match is weak. Clone size is given for some rows only: seen once, a few or many times, or a class if the clone is expanded.

CDR3aa: CATSGTGTGGENEQFF; CDR3nt: TGTGCCACCAGTGGGACCGGGACAGGGGGCGAAAATGAGCAGTTCTTC; v_gene: TRBV24-1; abundance: few; d_gene: TRBD1; j_gene: TRBJ2-1
CDR3aa: CASSPRDGLAKNIQYF; CDR3nt: TGTGCCAGCAGCCCGCGGGACGGACTAGCCAAAAACATTCAGTACTTC; v_gene: TRBV9; abundance: NA; d_gene: NA; j_gene: TRBJ2-4
CDR3aa: CASSQEMGPFGGGVPETQYF; CDR3nt: TGCGCCAGCAGCCAAGAAATGGGGCCGTTTGGGGGAGGGGTCCCAGAGACCCAGTACTTC; v_gene: TRBV4-1; abundance: NA; d_gene: TRBD2; j_gene: TRBJ2-5
CDR3aa: CASSPSDRRAEAFF; CDR3nt: TGTGCCAGCAGTCCTTCGGACAGGCGCGCTGAAGCTTTCTTT; v_gene: TRBV28; abundance: NA; d_gene: TRBD1; j_gene: TRBJ1-1
CDR3aa: CSFQGLASYNEQFF; CDR3nt: TGCAGCTTTCAGGGACTAGCGTCCTACAATGAGCAGTTCTTC; v_gene: TRBV29-1; abundance: NA; d_gene: TRBD2; j_gene: TRBJ2-1
CDR3aa: CASSLAGTGGTDTQYF; CDR3nt: TGTGCCAGCAGCTTAGCTGGGACAGGAGGCACAGATACGCAGTATTTT; v_gene: TRBV11-2; abundance: NA; d_gene: TRBD1; j_gene: TRBJ2-3
CDR3aa: CASSVGPPDTQYF; CDR3nt: TGTGCCAGCAGCGTAGGGCCGCCGGATACGCAGTATTTT; v_gene: TRBV9; abundance: NA; d_gene: NA; j_gene: TRBJ2-3
CDR3aa: CASSQLQGSAGELFF; CDR3nt: TGCGCCAGCAGCCAATTACAGGGGTCGGCCGGGGAGCTGTTTTTT; v_gene: TRBV4-1; abundance: NA; d_gene: TRBD1; j_gene: TRBJ2-2
CDR3aa: CASSEEGAMNTEAFF; CDR3nt: TGTGCCAGCAGTGAAGAGGGGGCTATGAACACTGAAGCTTTCTTT; v_gene: TRBV6-1; abundance: NA; d_gene: TRBD1; j_gene: TRBJ1-1
CDR3aa: CASRTGDTDTQYF; CDR3nt: TGTGCCAGCAGGACGGGGGACACAGATACGCAGTATTTT; v_gene: TRBV27; abundance: NA; d_gene: NA; j_gene: TRBJ2-3
CDR3aa: CASREATNTGELFF; CDR3nt: TGTGCCAGTAGGGAGGCTACGAACACCGGGGAGCTGTTTTTT; v_gene: TRBV19; abundance: NA; d_gene: NA; j_gene: TRBJ2-2
CDR3aa: CASWTGTNYGYTF; CDR3nt: TGTGCCAGCTGGACAGGAACTAACTATGGCTACACCTTC; v_gene: TRBV28; abundance: NA; d_gene: TRBD1; j_gene: TRBJ1-2
CDR3aa: CASSQALGQGYEQYF; CDR3nt: TGTGCCAGCAGCCAAGCCCTGGGACAGGGCTACGAGCAGTACTTC; v_gene: TRBV4-2; abundance: NA; d_gene: TRBD1; j_gene: TRBJ2-7
CDR3aa: CASSSGLANTNHEQFF; CDR3nt: TGTGCCAGCAGTTCGGGACTAGCGAACACCAATCATGAGCAGTTCTTC; v_gene: TRBV27; abundance: NA; d_gene: TRBD2; j_gene: TRBJ2-1
CDR3aa: CASSRDRGSETQYF; CDR3nt: TGTGCCAGCAGCCGGGACAGGGGATCGGAGACCCAGTACTTC; v_gene: TRBV7-9; abundance: NA; d_gene: TRBD1; j_gene: TRBJ2-5
CDR3aa: CAISPGGANEKLFF; CDR3nt: TGTGCCATCAGTCCAGGGGGAGCTAATGAAAAACTGTTTTTT; v_gene: TRBV10-3; abundance: NA; d_gene: TRBD1; j_gene: TRBJ1-4
CDR3aa: CASRTSGSSYEQYF; CDR3nt: TGTGCCAGTCGGACTAGCGGGAGCTCCTACGAGCAGTACTTC; v_gene: TRBV19; abundance: few; d_gene: TRBD2; j_gene: TRBJ2-7
CDR3aa: CASSAEATNYGYTF; CDR3nt: TGTGCCAGCAGCGCGGAAGCTACTAACTATGGCTACACCTTC; v_gene: TRBV6-4; abundance: once; d_gene: NA; j_gene: TRBJ1-2
CDR3aa: CASSLRSGWEETQYF; CDR3nt: TGTGCCAGCAGTTTACGGTCGGGGTGGGAAGAGACCCAGTACTTC; v_gene: TRBV27; abundance: NA; d_gene: NA; j_gene: TRBJ2-5
CDR3aa: CASSPGQGHNSPLHF; CDR3nt: TGTGCCAGCAGTCCTGGACAGGGACATAATTCACCCCTCCACTTT; v_gene: TRBV27; abundance: NA; d_gene: TRBD1; j_gene: TRBJ1-6
CDR3aa: CAISAKSSYNSPLHF; CDR3nt: TGTGCCATCAGTGCGAAGAGCTCCTATAATTCACCCCTCCACTTT; v_gene: TRBV10-3; abundance: NA; d_gene: NA; j_gene: TRBJ1-6
CDR3aa: CASSSSGEGEKLFF; CDR3nt: TGTGCCAGCAGTTCATCCGGGGAGGGTGAAAAACTGTTTTTT; v_gene: TRBV28; abundance: NA; d_gene: NA; j_gene: TRBJ1-4
CDR3aa: CASSFRSSGNTIYF; CDR3nt: TGTGCCAGCAGTTTTCGGAGCTCTGGAAACACCATATATTTT; v_gene: TRBV28; abundance: NA; d_gene: NA; j_gene: TRBJ1-3
CDR3aa: CASSQESANTGELFF; CDR3nt: TGCGCCAGCAGCCAAGAGAGTGCGAACACCGGGGAGCTGTTTTTT; v_gene: TRBV4-1; abundance: NA; d_gene: NA; j_gene: TRBJ2-2
CDR3aa: CASSSAGGYEKLFF; CDR3nt: TGCGCCAGCAGCTCGGCGGGGGGATATGAAAAACTGTTTTTT; v_gene: TRBV5-1; abundance: NA; d_gene: NA; j_gene: TRBJ1-4
CDR3aa: CASSLKSAVEAFF; CDR3nt: TGTGCCAGCAGCTTAAAGTCGGCGGTTGAAGCTTTCTTT; v_gene: TRBV7-9; abundance: NA; d_gene: NA; j_gene: TRBJ1-1
CDR3aa: CASSPERKAFF; CDR3nt: TGTGCCAGCAGCCCAGAGAGGAAAGCTTTCTTT; v_gene: TRBV6-5; abundance: NA; d_gene: NA; j_gene: TRBJ1-1
CDR3aa: CASSDQGANTEAFF; CDR3nt: TGTGCCAGCAGTGACCAGGGGGCAAACACTGAAGCTTTCTTT; v_gene: TRBV2; abundance: once; d_gene: TRBD1; j_gene: TRBJ1-1
CDR3aa: CSASNRQMNTEAFF; CDR3nt: TGCAGTGCTAGTAACAGACAAATGAACACTGAAGCTTTCTTT; v_gene: TRBV20-1; abundance: NA; d_gene: NA; j_gene: TRBJ1-1
CDR3aa: CASSPRQGENLDGYTF; CDR3nt: TGTGCCAGCAGTCCGAGACAGGGAGAGAATCTCGATGGCTACACCTTC; v_gene: TRBV27; abundance: NA; d_gene: TRBD1; j_gene: TRBJ1-2
CDR3aa: CASSQEGGVGREAGYTF; CDR3nt: TGTGCCAGCAGCCAAGAGGGTGGGGTTGGCAGGGAGGCAGGCTACACCTTC; v_gene: TRBV3-1/TRBV3-2; abundance: NA; d_gene: NA; j_gene: TRBJ1-2
CDR3aa: CAWIRNTEAFF; CDR3nt: TGTGCCTGGATCCGGAACACTGAAGCTTTCTTT; v_gene: TRBV30; abundance: NA; d_gene: NA; j_gene: TRBJ1-1
CDR3aa: CASSFAGQGGETQYF; CDR3nt: TGTGCCAGCAGCTTCGCCGGACAGGGTGGTGAGACCCAGTACTTC; v_gene: TRBV11-2; abundance: NA; d_gene: TRBD1; j_gene: TRBJ2-5
CDR3aa: CASSPLFTTGSNEKLFF; CDR3nt: TGTGCCAGCTCACCACTATTTACGACAGGGAGTAATGAAAAACTGTTTTTT; v_gene: TRBV18; abundance: NA; d_gene: TRBD1; j_gene: TRBJ1-4
CDR3aa: CASSGTGGRIGYTF; CDR3nt: TGTGCCAGTAGCGGGACAGGGGGCCGCATTGGCTACACCTTC; v_gene: TRBV19; abundance: NA; d_gene: TRBD1; j_gene: TRBJ1-2
CDR3aa: CASSLSLAGASEQFF; CDR3nt: TGTGCCAGCAGCTTATCACTAGCGGGAGCGAGTGAGCAGTTCTTC; v_gene: TRBV7-3; abundance: NA; d_gene: TRBD2; j_gene: TRBJ2-1
CDR3aa: CASSLRQGAGNTIYF; CDR3nt: TGCGCCAGCAGCTTGCGTCAGGGTGCTGGAAACACCATATATTTT; v_gene: TRBV5-1; abundance: once; d_gene: NA; j_gene: TRBJ1-3
CDR3aa: CASSEELAGAEEQYF; CDR3nt: TGTGCCAGCAGTGAAGAACTAGCGGGAGCTGAAGAGCAGTACTTC; v_gene: TRBV6-1; abundance: once; d_gene: TRBD2; j_gene: TRBJ2-7
CDR3aa: CASSLVPDRELAKNIQYF; CDR3nt: TGTGCCAGCAGCTTAGTCCCGGACAGGGAACTAGCCAAAAACATTCAGTACTTC; v_gene: TRBV7-8; abundance: NA; d_gene: TRBD1; j_gene: TRBJ2-4
CDR3aa: CASSLSYNEQFF; CDR3nt: TGTGCCAGCAGCTTATCCTACAATGAGCAGTTCTTC; v_gene: TRBV3-1/TRBV3-2; abundance: NA; d_gene: NA; j_gene: TRBJ2-1